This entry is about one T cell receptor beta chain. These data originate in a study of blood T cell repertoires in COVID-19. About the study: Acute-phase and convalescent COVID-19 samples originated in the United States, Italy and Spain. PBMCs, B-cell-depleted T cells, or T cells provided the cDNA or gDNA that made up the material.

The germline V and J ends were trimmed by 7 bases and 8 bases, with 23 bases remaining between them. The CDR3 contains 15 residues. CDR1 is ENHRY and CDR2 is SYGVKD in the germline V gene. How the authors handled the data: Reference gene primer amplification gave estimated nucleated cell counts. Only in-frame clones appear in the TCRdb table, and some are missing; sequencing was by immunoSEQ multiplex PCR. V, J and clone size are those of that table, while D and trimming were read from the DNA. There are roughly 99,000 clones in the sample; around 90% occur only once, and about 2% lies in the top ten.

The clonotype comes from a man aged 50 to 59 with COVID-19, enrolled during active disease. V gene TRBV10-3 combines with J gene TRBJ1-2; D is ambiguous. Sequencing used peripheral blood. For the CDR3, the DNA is TGTGCCATCACCGAGGCAGCAGCCGTCTTGCGGGGCTACACCTTC. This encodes CAITEAAAVLRGYTF.